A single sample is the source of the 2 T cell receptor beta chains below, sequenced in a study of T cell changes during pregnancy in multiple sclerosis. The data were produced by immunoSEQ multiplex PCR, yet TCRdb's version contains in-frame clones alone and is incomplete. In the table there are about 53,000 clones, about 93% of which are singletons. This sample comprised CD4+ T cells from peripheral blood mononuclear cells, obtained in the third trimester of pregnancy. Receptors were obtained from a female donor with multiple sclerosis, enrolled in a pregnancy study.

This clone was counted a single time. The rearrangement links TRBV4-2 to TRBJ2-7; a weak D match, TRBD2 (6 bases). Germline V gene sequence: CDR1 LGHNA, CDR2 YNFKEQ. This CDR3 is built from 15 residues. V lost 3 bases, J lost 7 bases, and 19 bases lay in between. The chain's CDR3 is CASSQGYRDSREQYF. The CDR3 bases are TGTGCCAGCAGCCAGGGGTACCGGGACTCTAGAGAGCAGTACTTC.

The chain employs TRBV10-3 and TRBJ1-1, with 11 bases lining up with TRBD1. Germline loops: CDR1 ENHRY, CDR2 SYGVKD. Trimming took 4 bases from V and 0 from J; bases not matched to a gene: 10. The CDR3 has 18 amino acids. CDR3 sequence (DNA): TGTGCCATCAGTGGTGTGGGACAGGGGGGTTGGATGAACACTGAAGCTTTCTTT. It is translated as CAISGVGQGGWMNTEAFF.